Given below is one T cell receptor beta chain in context. These data come from a study of blood T cell repertoires in COVID-19. Study at large: Whether acute or convalescent, the COVID-19 samples came from the United States, Italy and Spain. T cells, B-cell-depleted T cells, or PBMCs supplied cDNA or gDNA.

This CDR3 has 15 amino acids. Germline V gives CDR1 SGHRS, CDR2 YFSETQ. The V end lost 1 base, the J end lost 0 bases, and 7 bases lay between the germline ends. Original analysis: Estimation of nucleated cell counts was performed using reference gene primer amplification. Generated by immunoSEQ multiplex PCR, the TCRdb table keeps only in-frame clones and is missing some. The V and J calls and clone size come from that table; D and trimming were worked out from the DNA. Of 170,000 or so clones listed, 80% were seen once; the top ten hold 6.5%. The gene calls are TRBV5-1 and TRBJ2-2; perhaps TRBD1 as D (6 bases). Sequencing input: peripheral blood. The origin of this receptor is an older man with active or convalescent COVID-19. The CDR3 sequence is CASSLTGPNTGELFF. The CDR3 bases are TGCGCCAGCAGCTTGACAGGGCCGAACACCGGGGAGCTGTTTTTT. The full variable domain, in which reference TRBV5-1 and TRBJ2-2 provide the parts outside the CDR3, is KAGVTQTPRYLIKTRGQQVTLSCSPISGHRSVSWYQQTPGQGLQFLFEYFSETQRNKGNFPGRFSGRQFSNSRSEMNVSTLELGDSALYLCASSLTGPNTGELFFGEGSRLTVL.